This T cell receptor (beta chain) was recovered during a study of blood T cell repertoires in COVID-19. The CDR3 runs 14 residues. Germline V gives CDR1 SGHTA, CDR2 FQGNSA. Trimming cost V 3 bases and J 3 bases, with 11 bases left between them. Generated by immunoSEQ multiplex PCR, the TCRdb table keeps only in-frame clones and is missing some. The table records some 130,000 clones, around 88% of them present only once. This clone is a singleton in its sample. V is TRBV7-2 and J is TRBJ1-2; D is unclear. This TCR was sampled from a man aged 50 to 60 with acute or convalescent COVID-19. Specimen: peripheral blood. Here the CDR3 reads CASSLGRSDYGYTF. The CDR3 DNA is TGTGCCAGCAGCTTGGGGAGGAGTGACTATGGCTACACCTTC.